This T cell receptor (beta chain) is drawn from a study of T cells after yellow fever vaccination. The CDR3 contains 15 residues. V shed 8 bases and J 2 bases; nucleotides not matched to a gene: 10. TCRdb fed the 5' RACE reads into MiXCR, producing one record per CDR3 protein. The table includes some 110,000 distinct CDR3 sequences, nearly 7.5% detected once. This clonotype has ten or more counts. The starting material was CD4+ T cells sorted from PBMCs, obtained approximately 11 days after the first yellow fever vaccination. This sequence was found in a man in his late teens or twenties who received the YFV17D yellow fever vaccine. The rearrangement links TRBV12-3 or TRBV12-4 to TRBJ2-3, with 7 bases that match TRBD1. CDR3 DNA: TGTGCCAGCTCGACACAGGGGACCCTCACAGATACGCAGTATTTT. This codes for CASSTQGTLTDTQYF.